The next 25 T cell receptor beta chains were all read from a single sample in a study of PD-L1 blockade in urothelial cancer. Indicated time point: pretreatment peripheral blood. Sequencing was performed with immunoSEQ multiplex PCR; in TCRdb, only in-frame clones are kept and a portion is missing. The sample comprises 45,000 to 60,000 clones, approximately 85% of which are singletons, and 15% to 18% rests with the top ten. Sequenced material: PBMCs, taken around atezolizumab (anti-PD-L1) treatment. These receptors were collected from a man in his 70s with urothelial cancer.

The rearrangement links TRBV15 to TRBJ1-3; tentative D call: TRBD1 (5 bases). Germline V gives CDR1 LNHNV, CDR2 YYDKDF (reference sequence). V was trimmed by 0 bases and J by 0 bases, leaving 18 bases between them. The CDR3 has 19 amino acids. The CDR3: CATSREKGLGQSSGNTIYF. The CDR3 nucleotides are TGTGCCACCAGCAGAGAGAAAGGGCTGGGGCAGAGCTCTGGAAACACCATATATTTT.

The chain uses TRBV9 and TRBJ2-7; D is perhaps TRBD1 (6 bases). CDR3 length: 15 amino acids. Germline V lookup: CDR1 SGDLS, CDR2 YYNGEE. The V end was cut by 4 bases, the J end by 7 bases, with 21 bases between. The CDR3 bases are TGTGCCAGCAGCCTCACCTCCCAGGGGCCAGGGGAGCAGTACTTC. Encoded protein: CASSLTSQGPGEQYF.

The V and J genes are TRBV7-2 and TRBJ1-3; TRBD1 is a possible D gene (6 bases). The CDR3 contains 15 residues. CDR1 and CDR2 (germline): SGHTA, FQGNSA. Trimming pared 1 base from V and 0 bases from J, leaving 7 bases between. The CDR3 DNA reads as TGTGCCAGCAGCTTAGTACAGGGCTCTGGAAACACCATATATTTT. This translates into CASSLVQGSGNTIYF. Full variable domain (outside the CDR3, taken from reference TRBV7-2 and TRBJ1-3): GAGVSQSPSNKVTEKGKDVELRCDPISGHTALYWYRQSLGQGLEFLIYFQGNSAPDKSGLPSDRFSAERTGGSVSTLTIQRTQQEDSAVYLCASSLVQGSGNTIYFGEGSWLTVV.

This clone came up a few times. The DNA of the CDR3 is TGTGCCAGCAGTGGGGAAGACAGGGTTGGGGAAGCTTTCTTT. The encoded protein is CASSGEDRVGEAFF. The chain carries TRBV6-1 and TRBJ1-1, with TRBD1 matching over 7 bases. CDR1 and CDR2 from the germline V gene are MNHNS and SASEGT. V shed 4 bases, J shed 8 bases, and the junction held 10 bases outside the gene matches. The CDR3 consists of 14 residues.

V is TRBV5-6 and J is TRBJ2-7; D uncertain. The CDR3 has 16 amino acids. Trimming pared 0 bases from V and 5 bases from J, leaving 18 bases between. Germline values: CDR1 SGHDT, CDR2 YYEEEE. The DNA for the CDR3 is TGTGCCAGCAGCTTGGTGGGTCGGCAGGATGAGAACGAGCAGTACTTC. Encoded protein: CASSLVGRQDENEQYF.

V usage is TRBV13 and J usage is TRBJ2-5, with 9 bases matching TRBD2. This CDR3 is 12 amino acids long. From germline, CDR1 is PRHDT and CDR2 FYEKMQ (reference sequence). Unmatched junction bases numbered 2, after V lost 5 bases and J lost 7 bases. CDR3 in DNA: TGTGCCAGCAGCGCGGGAGGGTTGACCCAGTACTTC. This translates into CASSAGGLTQYF.

The chain is built from TRBV5-5 and TRBJ2-2; the match to TRBD2 covers 10 bases. The CDR3 spans 14 residues. The germline gives CDR1 SGHKS, CDR2 YYEKEE (reference sequence). The V gene end was trimmed by 4 bases and the J gene end by 7 bases; junction bases not matched to a gene: 4. CDR3: CASSLAGDNGELFF. CDR3 sequence (DNA): TGTGCCAGCAGCCTAGCGGGAGATAACGGGGAGCTGTTTTTT.

The chain uses TRBV30 and TRBJ2-3; D might be TRBD2 (6 bases). CDR1 and CDR2 from the germline V gene are GTSNPN and SVGIG (reference sequence). This CDR3 region has 13 residues. Trimming cost V 0 bases and J 14 bases, with 18 bases left between them. The CDR3 loop is CAWSVREHRYAYF. Here the CDR3 DNA reads TGTGCCTGGAGTGTACGGGAGCACAGATACGCGTATTTT.

The rearrangement links TRBV29-1 to TRBJ1-1; 7 nucleotides align to TRBD1. The length of the CDR3 is 13 residues. The V and J ends lost 6 bases and 1 base, in that order; junction bases with no gene match: 5. CDR1 and CDR2 (germline): SQVTM, ANQGSEA. In DNA, the CDR3 is TGCAGCGTGAGGCCAGGGGGGAACACTGAAGCTTTCTTT. Its protein is CSVRPGGNTEAFF.

This sequence joins TRBV6-6 and TRBJ1-4; D is possibly TRBD1 (6 bases). The V gene lost 7 bases and the J gene lost 0 bases, with 12 bases spanning the gap. The CDR3 has 15 amino acids. The germline V gene encodes CDR1 MNHNY and CDR2 SVGAGI (reference sequence). The CDR3 spells CASTQGGATNEKLFF. The CDR3 DNA is TGTGCCAGCACTCAAGGGGGTGCAACTAATGAAAAACTGTTTTTT.

The table lists this clone with a count of one. The chain carries TRBV10-2 and TRBJ2-6; TRBD2 aligns across 7 bases. V was pared by 8 bases and J by 0 bases, with 13 bases of the junction left unmatched. Germline CDR1 WSHSY, CDR2 SAAADI. CDR3 length: 18 residues. CDR3 in amino acids: CASGRGQGHSSGANVLTF. CDR3 nucleotides: TGCGCCAGCGGGAGGGGTCAGGGCCATTCCTCTGGGGCCAACGTCCTGACTTTC.

The gene calls are TRBV5-1 and TRBJ2-7, with D possibly being TRBD2 (7 bases). The V end lost 8 bases, the J end lost 5 bases, and 14 bases lay between the germline ends. The CDR3 has 12 residues. The germline V gene has CDR1 SGHRS and CDR2 YFSETQ. CDR3 loop: CASGEGGDEQYF. In nucleotides, the CDR3 is TGCGCCAGTGGGGAGGGGGGCGACGAGCAGTACTTC.

This chain joins TRBV14 and TRBJ2-5; no clear D. From germline, CDR1 is SGHDN and CDR2 FVKESK. This CDR3 is 12 amino acids long. With 1 base removed from V and 5 bases from J, the gap between germline ends came to 5 bases. Here the CDR3 DNA reads TGTGCCAGCAGCCAAGTGCGTGAGACCCAGTACTTC. Translation: CASSQVRETQYF. The whole variable domain, remainder taken from reference TRBV14 and TRBJ2-5, is EAGVTQFPSHSVIEKGQTVTLRCDPISGHDNLYWYRRVMGKEIKFLLHFVKESKQDESGMPNNRFLAERTGGTYSTLKVQPAELEDSGVYFCASSQVRETQYFGPGTRLLVL.

The genes are TRBV19 and TRBJ2-7, with 7 nucleotides matching TRBD2. The CDR3 has 13 amino acids. From germline, CDR1 is LNHDA and CDR2 SQIVND (reference sequence). Losses at the gene ends were 6 bases for V and 3 bases for J; bases not matched to a gene: 5. CDR3 sequence reads: CASSPAGFYEQYF. CDR3 DNA sequence: TGTGCCAGTAGCCCAGCGGGATTCTACGAGCAGTACTTC.

This clone showed up just once. The chain couples TRBV6-1 to TRBJ2-1, with unresolved D. CDR3 size: 11 residues. Trimming left V 8 bases short and J 4 bases short, with 6 bases between. Looked up from germline, CDR1 is MNHNS and CDR2 is SASEGT. CDR3 sequence (DNA): TGTGCCAGCCTAACTTACAATGAGCAGTTCTTC. It encodes CASLTYNEQFF.

The chain couples TRBV7-9 to TRBJ2-5; 7 bases agree with TRBD2. V lost 3 bases, J lost 1 base, and 2 bases stayed unmatched. The CDR3 runs to 14 residues. Germline V gives CDR1 SEHNR, CDR2 FQNEAQ (reference sequence). The CDR3 bases are TGTGCCAGCAGCTTGGGGGGGATCCAAGAGACCCAGTACTTC. The encoded protein is CASSLGGIQETQYF.

The gene calls are TRBV4-2 and TRBJ2-5; D is uncertain. Germline CDR1 and CDR2: LGHNA and YNFKEQ. The CDR3 consists of 11 residues. The V gene lost 1 base and the J gene lost 6 bases, with 3 bases spanning the gap. The DNA of the CDR3 is TGTGCCAGCAGCCAAGGGCAGACCCAGTACTTC. Translating it yields CASSQGQTQYF.

J is TRBJ2-6 and V is TRBV21-1; TRBD2, the table's D call, was not compared with the DNA. TRBV21-1 constitutes a pseudogene. This CDR3 is built from 18 residues. The CDR3 DNA reads as TGTGCCAGCAGCAAGATGGCCCGGGTTAGCTCTGGGGCCAACGTCCTGACTTTC. This translates into CASSKMARVSSGANVLTF.

This chain links TRBV10-3 with TRBJ2-1; 11 bases are a match to TRBD1. This CDR3 is built from 12 residues. The germline V gene has CDR1 ENHRY and CDR2 SYGVKD. With 10 bases clipped from V and 9 bases from J, the junction kept 5 bases outside the gene matches. The CDR3 protein is CASVGTGGEQFF. DNA of the CDR3: TGTGCCAGCGTCGGGACAGGGGGTGAGCAGTTCTTC.

The rearrangement joins TRBV7-6 to TRBJ2-6; TRBD1 aligns across 9 bases. V was pared by 5 bases and J by 4 bases, with 9 bases of the junction left unmatched. This CDR3 comprises 17 residues. In germline, CDR1 is SGHVS, CDR2 FNYEAQ. The CDR3 bases are TGTGCCAGCAGCCGTCCCGGGACAGGGTACGGGGCCAACGTCCTGACTTTC. It translates to CASSRPGTGYGANVLTF.

This clone was found once. The chain has TRBV28 and TRBJ2-7; TRBD1 agrees at 10 bases. Germline loops: CDR1 MDHEN, CDR2 SYDVKM. V lost 5 bases to trimming and J lost 0 bases; unmatched junction nucleotides: 1. The CDR3 consists of 14 residues. Here the CDR3 reads CASSRTGGSYEQYF. CDR3 nucleotide sequence: TGTGCCAGCAGTCGGACAGGGGGCTCCTACGAGCAGTACTTC.

The rearrangement uses TRBV15 and TRBJ2-7; TRBD2 might be the D (5 bases). V was shortened by 3 bases and J by 3 bases, with 18 bases between the two germline ends. This CDR3 spans 16 amino acids. Germline V gene data show CDR1 as LNHNV and CDR2 as YYDKDF (reference sequence). The CDR3 spells CATSRGTWELGYEQYF. The CDR3 coding sequence is TGTGCCACCAGCAGGGGCACGTGGGAGTTGGGCTACGAGCAGTACTTC.

The chain combines TRBV6-5 with TRBJ1-1; 7 bases agree with TRBD1. The CDR3 contains 12 residues. Losses at the gene ends were 4 bases for V and 7 bases for J; bases not matched to a gene: 3. Per the germline V gene, CDR1 is MNHEY and CDR2 is SVGAGI. CDR3 in DNA: TGTGCCAGCAGTTCACAGGGGATTGAAGCTTTCTTT. It specifies CASSSQGIEAFF.

The chain is built from TRBV5-1 and TRBJ2-7; 7 bases fit TRBD1. The ends lost 5 bases at V and 0 bases at J; junction bases unmatched: 5. CDR1 and CDR2 from the germline V gene are SGHRS and YFSETQ. The CDR3 is 14 residues long. The CDR3 region has the DNA TGCGCCAGCAGAAGTCCAGGGGGCTCCTACGAGCAGTACTTC. Residues: CASRSPGGSYEQYF.

The V and J genes are TRBV28 and TRBJ1-2; 9 bases are a match to TRBD1. The junction had 5 bases not matched to a gene; V was cut back by 2 bases and J by 7 bases. CDR1 and CDR2 from the germline V gene are MDHEN and SYDVKM. The CDR3 is 14 amino acids. The CDR3 here is CASSLGTGLPGYTF. CDR3 nucleotide sequence: TGTGCCAGCAGTTTAGGGACAGGGCTTCCTGGCTACACCTTC.